This TCR beta chain came from a study of cytomegalovirus exposure and HLA in healthy donors. Overall study context: Falling in the Caucasian-associated ancestry cluster were roughly 86% of approximately 400 genotyped donors. General study points: A later analysis reported that several of the most significant clusters appeared to be linked to common viral pathogens, among them Epstein-Barr virus. The productive fraction for most TCR beta V segments was about 90% or about 30% in an earlier analysis. In vitro data verified a few CMV-associated chains as specific for CMV antigens.

The PCR used 60 Vbeta and 13 Jbeta primers. Only in-frame clones appear in the TCRdb table, and some are missing; sequencing was by immunoSEQ multiplex PCR. This table lists around 140,000 clones. To note about this clone: Its antigen is not identified.

The CDR3 extends over 15 amino acids. Germline CDR1 is SGDLS and CDR2 is YYNGEE. V lost 4 bases, J lost 1 base, and 4 bases stayed unmatched. What was sequenced was PBMCs. The V gene is TRBV9, the J gene TRBJ2-1, with 8 bases fitting TRBD2. This sequence originates from a male donor in good health and CMV-seronegative. This CDR3 is CASSPGLASYNEQFF. CDR3 bases: TGTGCCAGCAGCCCCGGACTAGCATCCTACAATGAGCAGTTCTTC.